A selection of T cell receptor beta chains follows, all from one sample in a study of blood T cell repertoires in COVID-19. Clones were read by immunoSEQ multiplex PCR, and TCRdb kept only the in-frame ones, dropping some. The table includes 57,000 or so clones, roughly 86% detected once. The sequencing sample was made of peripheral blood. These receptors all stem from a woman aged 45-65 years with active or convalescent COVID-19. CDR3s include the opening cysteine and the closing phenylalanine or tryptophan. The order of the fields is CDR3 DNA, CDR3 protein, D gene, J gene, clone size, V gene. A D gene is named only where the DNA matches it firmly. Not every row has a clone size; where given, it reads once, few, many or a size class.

CDR3nt: TGTGCCAGCAGTGAAGTTCCCAGGGCAGACTACGAGCAGTACTTC
CDR3aa: CASSEVPRADYEQYF
d_gene: NA
j_gene: TRBJ2-7
abundance: NA
v_gene: TRBV6-1

CDR3nt: TGTGCCAGCAGTGTGGGACTAGCGGGCAATGAGCAGTTCTTC
CDR3aa: CASSVGLAGNEQFF
d_gene: TRBD2
j_gene: TRBJ2-1
abundance: NA
v_gene: TRBV6-2/TRBV6-3

CDR3nt: TGTGCCAGCAGCGTCGGGACAGAAGACAATGAGCAGTTCTTC
CDR3aa: CASSVGTEDNEQFF
d_gene: TRBD1
j_gene: TRBJ2-1
abundance: NA
v_gene: TRBV11-3

CDR3nt: TGTGCAAGTCGCTTACCGAAGGACACACGGAACACTGAAGCTTTCTTT
CDR3aa: CASRLPKDTRNTEAFF
d_gene: NA
j_gene: TRBJ1-1
abundance: NA
v_gene: TRBV12-2

CDR3nt: TGCGCCAGCAGCTTAGACCCCGGGAGTTCTCAGCGTGAGCAGTTCTTC
CDR3aa: CASSLDPGSSQREQFF
d_gene: NA
j_gene: TRBJ2-1
abundance: NA
v_gene: TRBV5-1

CDR3nt: TGTGCCAGCAGTGAGAAACTTCTCACCGGGGAGCTGTTTTTT
CDR3aa: CASSEKLLTGELFF
d_gene: NA
j_gene: TRBJ2-2
abundance: NA
v_gene: TRBV2

CDR3nt: TGTGCCAGTAGTACCCGTAATGAAAAACTGTTTTTT
CDR3aa: CASSTRNEKLFF
d_gene: NA
j_gene: TRBJ1-4
abundance: NA
v_gene: TRBV19

CDR3nt: TGTGCCAGCAGCTTCCGCAGGGGCACCTCTGGAAACACCATATATTTT
CDR3aa: CASSFRRGTSGNTIYF
d_gene: NA
j_gene: TRBJ1-3
abundance: NA
v_gene: TRBV7-8

CDR3nt: TGTGCCAGCAGCGAACTCGGACTAGCGATCTCCGAGCAGTACTTC
CDR3aa: CASSELGLAISEQYF
d_gene: TRBD2
j_gene: TRBJ2-7
abundance: once
v_gene: TRBV7-3

CDR3nt: TGTGCCAGTAGTGTAACAGGGTTGGGCACAGATACGCAGTATTTT
CDR3aa: CASSVTGLGTDTQYF
d_gene: NA
j_gene: TRBJ2-3
abundance: NA
v_gene: TRBV19

CDR3nt: TGTGCCAGCAGTTGGTACCCGGGACAGGGAGACGAGCAGTACTTC
CDR3aa: CASSWYPGQGDEQYF
d_gene: TRBD1
j_gene: TRBJ2-7
abundance: NA
v_gene: TRBV6-2/TRBV6-3

CDR3nt: TGTGCCAGCAGCTATGGGACTAGCGGAGGGGAGCTGTTTTTT
CDR3aa: CASSYGTSGGELFF
d_gene: TRBD2
j_gene: TRBJ2-2
abundance: NA
v_gene: TRBV5-6

CDR3nt: TGTGCCTGGAGTAAACTATTGGGTGGTGAGCAGTTCTTC
CDR3aa: CAWSKLLGGEQFF
d_gene: NA
j_gene: TRBJ2-1
abundance: NA
v_gene: TRBV30

CDR3nt: TGTGCCAGCAGCCAAGGGACAGGACGCACGAGTGGCTACACCTTC
CDR3aa: CASSQGTGRTSGYTF
d_gene: TRBD1
j_gene: TRBJ1-2
abundance: NA
v_gene: TRBV3-1/TRBV3-2

CDR3nt: TGCGCCAGCAGCTTGGGAGCAACTAATGAAAAACTGTTTTTT
CDR3aa: CASSLGATNEKLFF
d_gene: NA
j_gene: TRBJ1-4
abundance: NA
v_gene: TRBV5-1

CDR3nt: TGCGCCAGCAGTCAATTTACGATCCCGGGACAGGCGGGGGAAAAACTGTTTTTT
CDR3aa: CASSQFTIPGQAGEKLFF
d_gene: TRBD1
j_gene: TRBJ1-4
abundance: NA
v_gene: TRBV23-1

CDR3nt: TGTGCCAGCAGCGCTAGCCTGGACAGGGGATATTCACCCCTCCACTTT
CDR3aa: CASSASLDRGYSPLHF
d_gene: TRBD1
j_gene: TRBJ1-6
abundance: NA
v_gene: TRBV9

CDR3nt: TGCGCCAGCAGCTTGACAACTAGCTTAAGGGAGACCCAGTACTTC
CDR3aa: CASSLTTSLRETQYF
d_gene: NA
j_gene: TRBJ2-5
abundance: NA
v_gene: TRBV5-1

CDR3nt: TGTGCCAGCAGCCCAACTAGCGCAGCCAACAATGAGCAGTTCTTC
CDR3aa: CASSPTSAANNEQFF
d_gene: TRBD2
j_gene: TRBJ2-1
abundance: NA
v_gene: TRBV9

CDR3nt: TGTGCCAGCAGCCCCAGGGGGACTAGACTCAATGAGCAGTTCTTC
CDR3aa: CASSPRGTRLNEQFF
d_gene: NA
j_gene: TRBJ2-1
abundance: many
v_gene: TRBV7-9

CDR3nt: TGTGCCAGCAGCTTTACGGGAGGGAACACTGAAGCTTTCTTT
CDR3aa: CASSFTGGNTEAFF
d_gene: NA
j_gene: TRBJ1-1
abundance: NA
v_gene: TRBV7-9

CDR3nt: TGTGCCAGCAGTGAAGCGTGGGTAGCGGGGGGTGAGCAGTTCTTC
CDR3aa: CASSEAWVAGGEQFF
d_gene: TRBD2
j_gene: TRBJ2-1
abundance: NA
v_gene: TRBV2

CDR3nt: TGTGCCAGCAGTCCCGGACAGGGGATACCTGAAGCTTTCTTT
CDR3aa: CASSPGQGIPEAFF
d_gene: TRBD1
j_gene: TRBJ1-1
abundance: NA
v_gene: TRBV27

CDR3nt: TGCAGCGTCGAAGGGGGGGGCAACTACGAGCAGTACTTC
CDR3aa: CSVEGGGNYEQYF
d_gene: NA
j_gene: TRBJ2-7
abundance: NA
v_gene: TRBV29-1

CDR3nt: TGTGCCAGCAGCTTGTGGCGGGAGGAGAAAAATTCCTACGAGCAGTACTTC
CDR3aa: CASSLWREEKNSYEQYF
d_gene: TRBD2
j_gene: TRBJ2-7
abundance: NA
v_gene: TRBV7-2

CDR3nt: TGCGCCAGCAGACTAAGGCGGGACAGGGGCAATCAGCCCCAGCATTTT
CDR3aa: CASRLRRDRGNQPQHF
d_gene: TRBD1
j_gene: TRBJ1-5
abundance: NA
v_gene: TRBV23-1

CDR3nt: TGTGCCAGCAGCTACTTCGACGCGGCTGAAGCTTTCTTT
CDR3aa: CASSYFDAAEAFF
d_gene: NA
j_gene: TRBJ1-1
abundance: NA
v_gene: TRBV2

CDR3nt: TGTGCCAGTAGCGACCGGACAGGGGTGATCTATGGCTACACCTTC
CDR3aa: CASSDRTGVIYGYTF
d_gene: TRBD1
j_gene: TRBJ1-2
abundance: NA
v_gene: TRBV19

CDR3nt: TGTGCCAGCAGCTTGTCCAGCGGGAAATACGAGCAGTACTTC
CDR3aa: CASSLSSGKYEQYF
d_gene: TRBD2
j_gene: TRBJ2-7
abundance: NA
v_gene: TRBV5-4

CDR3nt: TGTGCCAGCAGTGAAAAGGTGGACAGGAGGGCGGGTCAGCCCCAGCATTTT
CDR3aa: CASSEKVDRRAGQPQHF
d_gene: TRBD1
j_gene: TRBJ1-5
abundance: NA
v_gene: TRBV6-1

CDR3nt: TGTGCCAGCAGCCGGGGACTAGCGGGAGGGGGCTACAATGAGCAGTTCTTC
CDR3aa: CASSRGLAGGGYNEQFF
d_gene: TRBD2
j_gene: TRBJ2-1
abundance: NA
v_gene: TRBV3-1/TRBV3-2

CDR3nt: TGTGCCTGGAGCGGAGGTGGCAATGAGCAGTTCTTC
CDR3aa: CAWSGGGNEQFF
d_gene: NA
j_gene: TRBJ2-1
abundance: NA
v_gene: TRBV30